This TCR beta chain comes out of a study of cytomegalovirus exposure and HLA in healthy donors. 60 Vbeta and 13 Jbeta primers were used in PCR. TCRdb keeps only in-frame clones here, not all; method: immunoSEQ multiplex PCR. The sample records fewer than 150,000 clones, around three quarters being singletons. The study sampled nominally healthy donors, though unrecorded immune exposures were likely. From germline, CDR1 is SGHRS and CDR2 YFSETQ. The V gene lost 1 base and the J gene lost 8 bases, with 15 bases spanning the gap. The CDR3 runs 14 residues. Study results and caveats: A few V segments could not be told apart, such as TRBV6-2 and TRBV6-3, and were left out. Equally common other TCR beta chains were less clonally expanded than HLA-associated ones, a later analysis found.

As to this clone: The target antigen is unknown.

This sequence originates from a woman aged 40-49 years in good health and CMV-seropositive. V is TRBV5-1 and J is TRBJ1-2; TRBD1 might be the D (5 bases). Sequencing was carried out using PBMCs. This chain's CDR3 is CASSLSGAVYGYTF. Here the CDR3 DNA reads TGCGCCAGCAGCTTGTCTGGGGCGGTTTACGGCTACACCTTC.